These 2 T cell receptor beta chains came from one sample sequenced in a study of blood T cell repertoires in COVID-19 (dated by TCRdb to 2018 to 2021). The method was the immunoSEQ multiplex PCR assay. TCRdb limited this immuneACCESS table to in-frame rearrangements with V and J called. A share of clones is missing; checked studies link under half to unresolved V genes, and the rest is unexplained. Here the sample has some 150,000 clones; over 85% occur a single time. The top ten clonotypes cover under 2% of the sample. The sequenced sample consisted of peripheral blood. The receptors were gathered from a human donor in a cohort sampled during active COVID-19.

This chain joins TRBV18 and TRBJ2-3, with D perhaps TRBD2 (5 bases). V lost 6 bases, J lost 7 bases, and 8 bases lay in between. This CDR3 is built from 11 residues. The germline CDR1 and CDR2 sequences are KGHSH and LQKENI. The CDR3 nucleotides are TGTGCCAGCTCCTCGGGGAATACGCAGTATTTT. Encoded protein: CASSSGNTQYF.

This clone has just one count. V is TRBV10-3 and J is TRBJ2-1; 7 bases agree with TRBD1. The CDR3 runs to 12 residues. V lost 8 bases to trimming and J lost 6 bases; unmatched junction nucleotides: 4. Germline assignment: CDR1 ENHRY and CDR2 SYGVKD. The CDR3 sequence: CAIETGRNEQFF. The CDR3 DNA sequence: TGTGCCATCGAGACAGGGCGCAATGAGCAGTTCTTC.